This TCR beta chain came from a study of monozygotic twins with inflammatory bowel disease. One blood sample of about 2.5 ml was taken from each donor. This CDR3 contains 12 residues. Per germline, CDR1 MNHEY and CDR2 SVGAGI. Making each TCR library took around 3,600 ng of total RNA. TCRdb re-called the 5' RACE reads, yielding one record per CDR3 amino acid sequence without DNA. Its clone listing holds about 210,000 distinct CDR3 sequences. Study conclusions and caveats: IBD patients carried less diverse TCRbeta repertoires (inverse Simpson) than healthy co-twins. Differing T cell subtypes remained indistinguishable.

Regarding this clonotype: Its target is unknown.

Material: blood. V is TRBV6-5 and J is TRBJ1-2; absent DNA, TCRdb's TRBD1 call cannot be checked. This clonotype originated in a human donor with ulcerative colitis or Crohn's disease, or a healthy co-twin of an affected twin (not recorded which). The CDR3 sequence is CATRAGGSGYTF.